Listed here are 32 T cell receptor beta chains from one sample, sequenced in a study of tumor-infiltrating lymphocytes in localized non-small cell lung cancer. Assay: immunoSEQ multiplex PCR; the TCRdb copy retains only in-frame clones and omits some. The sample carries approximately 10,000 clones, 65% to 80% recorded once. Sequenced: uninvolved lung tissue not adjacent to the tumor. The receptors stem from a human donor with non-small cell lung cancer.

V gene TRBV9 combines with J gene TRBJ2-3; 7 bases match TRBD2. Trimming cost V 0 bases and J 2 bases; bases outside gene matches: 6. This CDR3 is built from 16 residues. Germline lookup yields CDR1 SGDLS and CDR2 YYNGEE. The CDR3 is CASSVAPSGPTDTQYF. CDR3 bases: TGTGCCAGCAGCGTAGCGCCTAGCGGACCCACAGATACGCAGTATTTT.

This sequence joins TRBV4-3 and TRBJ2-1; 11 nucleotides line up with TRBD1. Germline assignment: CDR1 LGHNA and CDR2 YSLEER. The CDR3 is made up of 16 amino acids. The trim removed 5 bases at V and 6 bases at J, leaving 9 bases unmatched. CDR3 nucleotides: TGCGCCAGCAGCAGGCGGACAGGGGGCTTTGGCAATGAGCAGTTCTTC. Its protein product is CASSRRTGGFGNEQFF.

The chain employs TRBV27 and TRBJ1-2; a possible D gene is TRBD1 (6 bases). The V end was cut by 5 bases, the J end by 5 bases, with 15 bases between. Germline lookup yields CDR1 MNHEY and CDR2 SMNVEV (reference sequence). The CDR3 consists of 14 residues. CDR3 protein: CASSQGGAGYGYTF. The CDR3 DNA reads as TGTGCCAGCAGTCAAGGGGGGGCGGGTTATGGCTACACCTTC.

This chain links TRBV6-5 with TRBJ2-2, with unresolved D. V shed 7 bases and J shed 0 bases, with 3 bases lying between them. Germline-derived CDR1 and CDR2 are MNHEY and SVGAGI. The CDR3 is made up of 12 amino acids. CDR3 bases: TGTGCCAGCATGTCGAACACCGGGGAGCTGTTTTTT. Translating it yields CASMSNTGELFF.

This clone is termed medium-sized. For the CDR3, the DNA is TGTGCCAGCAGTTACGTCCCGGGACAGGGAGGCTACACCTTC. Its translation is CASSYVPGQGGYTF. This chain joins TRBV27 and TRBJ1-2, with TRBD1 matching over 9 bases. The CDR3 totals 14 residues. With 4 bases clipped from V and 8 bases from J, the junction kept 8 bases outside the gene matches. CDR1 and CDR2 from the germline V gene are MNHEY and SMNVEV (reference sequence).

V usage is TRBV29-1 and J usage is TRBJ1-2, with 12 nucleotides matching TRBD1. This CDR3 is 14 amino acids long. J lost 7 bases, V lost 4 bases, and 7 bases had no gene match. Germline V gives CDR1 SQVTM, CDR2 ANQGSEA. The CDR3 region is CSVAPGTGGSGYTF. CDR3 sequence (DNA): TGCAGCGTTGCCCCGGGGACAGGGGGCAGTGGCTACACCTTC.

The V gene is TRBV2, the J gene TRBJ1-4, with a weak D call TRBD1 (6 bases). CDR1 SNHLY and CDR2 FYNNEI come from the germline V gene. CDR3 size: 13 residues. V shed 10 bases and J shed 8 bases, with 17 bases lying between them. Here the CDR3 DNA reads TGTGCCACAGGGGTTAGGGCTCTGGAAAAACTGTTTTTT. Translated: CATGVRALEKLFF. The full variable domain, completed using reference TRBV2 and TRBJ1-4, is EPEVTQTPSHQVTQMGQEVILRCVPISNHLYFYWYRQILGQKVEFLVSFYNNEISEKSEIFDDQFSVERPDGSNFTLKIRSTKLEDSAMYFCATGVRALEKLFFGSGTQLSVL.

This clone was seen only a few times. The CDR3 nucleotides are TGTGCCAGCAGCTTAGGTCAGGGAAGTTTTGGCTACACCTTC. This encodes CASSLGQGSFGYTF. V usage is TRBV11-3 and J usage is TRBJ1-2; TRBD1 might be the D (5 bases). This CDR3 spans 14 amino acids. Germline V lookup: CDR1 SGHNT, CDR2 YENEEA. V was shortened by 1 base and J by 7 bases, with 13 bases between the two germline ends.

The chain carries TRBV7-9 and TRBJ1-1; D ambiguous. In germline, CDR1 is SEHNR, CDR2 FQNEAQ (reference sequence). CDR3 length equals 14 residues. The V and J ends lost 10 bases and 4 bases respectively, with 19 bases between them. The CDR3 reads CATQMSSALTEAFF. As DNA, the CDR3 is TGTGCCACGCAGATGTCGTCAGCGCTCACTGAAGCTTTCTTT.

The rearrangement joins TRBV29-1 to TRBJ2-1; no reliable D call. Trimming pared 4 bases from V and 8 bases from J, leaving 9 bases between. The CDR3 extends over 11 amino acids. Germline V gives CDR1 SQVTM, CDR2 ANQGSEA. The CDR3 sequence is CSVATGDEQFF. CDR3 bases: TGCAGCGTTGCTACGGGCGATGAGCAGTTCTTC.

This clone occurred once. This chain uses TRBV7-9 with TRBJ2-3; D is undetermined. Trimming cost V 2 bases and J 5 bases, with 2 bases left between them. Germline CDR1 and CDR2: SEHNR and FQNEAQ (reference sequence). This CDR3 spans 11 amino acids. The CDR3 is CASSLLDTQYF. As DNA, the CDR3 is TGTGCCAGCAGCTTACTAGATACGCAGTATTTT.

The rearrangement joins TRBV11-3 to TRBJ2-3; D possibly corresponds to TRBD1 (6 bases). The V end was cut by 7 bases, the J end by 0 bases, with 20 bases between. CDR3 size: 17 residues. Per the germline V gene, CDR1 is SGHNT and CDR2 is YENEEA. The DNA of the CDR3 is TGTGCCAGCACCATTATTATCAGGGGTCTTAGCACAGATACGCAGTATTTT. As protein: CASTIIIRGLSTDTQYF.

This chain joins TRBV9 and TRBJ2-1, with 8 bases aligning to TRBD2. The germline V gene encodes CDR1 SGDLS and CDR2 YYNGEE. This CDR3 has 16 residues. After removal of 4 bases from V and 7 bases from J, the junction contained 13 bases not matched to a gene. CDR3 amino acids: CASSPGGGFGGNEQFF. The DNA of the CDR3 is TGTGCCAGCAGCCCGGGAGGGGGTTTCGGGGGAAATGAGCAGTTCTTC.

V is TRBV6-1 and J is TRBJ2-7; unclear D gene. Trimming removed 7 bases from V and 6 bases from J, with 13 bases in between. CDR1 is MNHNS and CDR2 is SASEGT in the germline V gene. CDR3 length: 12 amino acids. The CDR3 is CASTPLRGEQYF. The CDR3 coding sequence is TGTGCCAGCACCCCCCTACGTGGCGAGCAGTACTTC.

The chain is built from TRBV2 and TRBJ1-1, with 9 bases matching TRBD1. The CDR3 length is 13 residues. The germline gives CDR1 SNHLY, CDR2 FYNNEI. Losses at the gene ends were 6 bases for V and 5 bases for J; bases not matched to a gene: 4. The CDR3 protein is CASRTTGGTEAFF. CDR3 bases: TGTGCCAGCAGGACGACAGGGGGAACTGAAGCTTTCTTT. Full variable domain (remainder filled in from reference TRBV2 and TRBJ1-1): EPEVTQTPSHQVTQMGQEVILRCVPISNHLYFYWYRQILGQKVEFLVSFYNNEISEKSEIFDDQFSVERPDGSNFTLKIRSTKLEDSAMYFCASRTTGGTEAFFGQGTRLTVV.

The chain uses TRBV7-2 and TRBJ2-1; D might be TRBD2 (5 bases). CDR3 size: 13 residues. The germline V gene has CDR1 SGHTA and CDR2 FQGNSA. V lost 5 bases to trimming and J lost 5 bases, with 10 bases between them. CDR3 nucleotides: TGTGCCAGCAGCGCCGGGAATAACAATGAGCAGTTCTTC. This translates into CASSAGNNNEQFF.

The chain recombines TRBV4-1 with TRBJ1-1; possibly TRBD1 for D (5 bases). In germline, CDR1 is MGHRA, CDR2 YSYEKL. V gave up 3 bases and J gave up 9 bases, with 14 bases separating them. The CDR3 consists of 13 residues. CDR3 nucleotides: TGCGCCAGCAGCCAGGAATGGGGGACGAAAGCTTTCTTT. Translation gives CASSQEWGTKAFF.

This clone was counted a single time. The J gene is TRBJ1-5, the V gene TRBV7-2; TRBD1 might be the D (5 bases). The V and J ends lost 5 bases and 3 bases respectively, with 8 bases between them. This CDR3 has 13 amino acids. CDR1 and CDR2 (germline): SGHTA, FQGNSA. CDR3 sequence: CASSIGTNQPQHF. CDR3 sequence (DNA): TGTGCCAGCAGCATTGGGACCAATCAGCCCCAGCATTTT.

This rearrangement joins TRBV27 to TRBJ1-2; a possible D gene is TRBD1 (5 bases). The germline V and J ends were trimmed by 5 bases and 7 bases, with 23 bases remaining between them. Germline CDR1 reads MNHEY; CDR2 reads SMNVEV (reference sequence). The CDR3 consists of 16 residues. DNA of the CDR3: TGTGCCAGCAGTCCTTTGCCCAGACGGGGGGAGGGTGGCTACACCTTC. Amino acids: CASSPLPRRGEGGYTF.

This rearrangement joins TRBV5-1 to TRBJ2-3, with a weak D call TRBD1 (6 bases). Trimming left V 0 bases short and J 0 bases short, with 11 bases between. The CDR3 consists of 16 residues. Per germline, CDR1 SGHRS and CDR2 YFSETQ. Written as DNA, the CDR3 is TGCGCCAGCAGCTTGGGACCAGGGGCTAGCACAGATACGCAGTATTTT. It translates to CASSLGPGASTDTQYF.

The rearrangement joins TRBV6-5 to TRBJ1-5; D is unresolved. This CDR3 contains 14 residues. Trimming took off 6 bases at V and 2 bases at J, with 11 bases between the two ends. Germline CDR1 and CDR2: MNHEY and SVGAGI. The CDR3 spells CASSLLGGNQPQHF. The DNA for the CDR3 is TGTGCCAGCAGCCTCTTAGGAGGCAATCAGCCCCAGCATTTT.

In this sample, this clone turned up once. This rearrangement joins TRBV4-2 to TRBJ2-7, with 7 bases fitting TRBD1. The CDR3 loop spans 16 amino acids. Germline CDR1 LGHNA, CDR2 YNFKEQ. V shed 4 bases and J 3 bases; nucleotides not matched to a gene: 12. In DNA form, the CDR3 reads TGTGCCAGCAGCCCGTCGCCGGGACAGAAATTCTACGAGCAGTACTTC. It is translated as CASSPSPGQKFYEQYF.

The V call is TRBV10-3, the J call TRBJ1-1, with D uncertain. In germline, CDR1 is ENHRY, CDR2 SYGVKD. V was cut by 6 bases and J by 6 bases, with 14 bases left in between. This CDR3 has 13 amino acids. The CDR3 coding sequence is TGTGCCATCAGGGAGCCCGACGCCTCTGAAGCTTTCTTT. Translating it yields CAIREPDASEAFF.

V usage is TRBV7-6 and J usage is TRBJ2-7, with D possibly TRBD1 on 6 matching bases. CDR3 length: 11 amino acids. The V end lost 5 bases, the J end lost 9 bases, and 11 bases lay between the germline ends. Germline lookup yields CDR1 SGHVS and CDR2 FNYEAQ. The CDR3 coding sequence is TGTGCCAGCAGCACAGGACAGAGGCAGTACTTC. The encoded protein is CASSTGQRQYF.

The rearrangement joins TRBV19 to TRBJ1-1, with unresolved D. The CDR3 is 12 amino acids. Trimming removed 5 bases at V and 4 bases at J, with 8 bases between. The V gene's germline CDR1 is LNHDA and CDR2 SQIVND (reference sequence). The chain's CDR3 is CASSLRFTEAFF. The DNA for the CDR3 is TGTGCCAGTAGTTTACGGTTCACTGAAGCTTTCTTT.

The CDR3 DNA sequence: TGTGCCAGCAGCTCTCAGGGTGGCGGCTCCTACGAGCAGTACTTC. This codes for CASSSQGGGSYEQYF. The V call is TRBV11-3, the J call TRBJ2-7, with D perhaps TRBD1 (5 bases). Trimming removed 4 bases from V and 0 bases from J, with 13 bases in between. Germline V gene lookup returns CDR1 SGHNT and CDR2 YENEEA. The CDR3 loop spans 15 amino acids. Using reference TRBV11-3 and TRBJ2-7 for the parts outside the CDR3, the full variable domain is EAGVVQSPRYKIIEKKQPVAFWCNPISGHNTLYWYLQNLGQGPELLIRYENEEAVDDSQLPKDRFSAERLKGVDSTLKIQPAELGDSAVYLCASSSQGGGSYEQYFGPGTRLTVT.

This chain links TRBV7-2 with TRBJ1-2, with 8 bases lining up with TRBD1. Trimming took 0 bases from V and 8 from J; bases not matched to a gene: 8. The CDR3 length is 15 residues. Per germline, CDR1 SGHTA and CDR2 FQGNSA. The CDR3 DNA reads TGTGCCAGCAGCTTAGCGTCCCAGGGGGCGGCGGGCTACACCTTC. Protein: CASSLASQGAAGYTF.

As regards this clone: At one of its ends the junction is not consistent with the germline gene, which may arise from a read error. The chain's CDR3 is CASSSRTVGAF. For the CDR3, the DNA is TGTGCCAGCAGCTCACGGACAGTGGGCGCCTTC. The chain has TRBV7-2 and TRBJ1-2, with D maybe TRBD1 (6 bases). The germline gives CDR1 SGHTA, CDR2 FQGNSA. The CDR3 length is 11 residues.

The chain links TRBV9 to TRBJ2-6, with D unclear. V was shortened by 3 bases and J by 0 bases, with 7 bases between the two germline ends. In germline, CDR1 is SGDLS, CDR2 YYNGEE. The CDR3 loop spans 15 amino acids. Here the CDR3 reads CASSGGVSGANVLTF. As DNA, the CDR3 is TGTGCCAGCAGCGGCGGAGTCTCTGGGGCCAACGTCCTGACTTTC.

The rearrangement links TRBV11-2 to TRBJ2-1; a weak D match, TRBD1 (6 bases). CDR1 is SGHAT, CDR2 FQNNGV, per germline. The CDR3 consists of 13 residues. Trimming stripped 5 bases from V and 6 bases from J, with 11 bases between. The CDR3 coding sequence is TGTGCCAGCAGCGAACAAGGGGGCAATGAGCAGTTCTTC. This codes for CASSEQGGNEQFF.

This sequence joins TRBV5-1 and TRBJ2-7, with a possible D match to TRBD2 (5 bases). With 0 bases removed from V and 2 bases from J, the gap between germline ends came to 9 bases. This CDR3 is built from 14 residues. The germline gives CDR1 SGHRS, CDR2 YFSETQ. The CDR3 nucleotides read TGCGCCAGCAGCTTGGGAGGGATTACCTACGAGCAGTACTTC. Translated, it gives CASSLGGITYEQYF.

The J gene is TRBJ2-6, the V gene TRBV6-5; D uncertain. Germline loops: CDR1 MNHEY, CDR2 SVGAGI. The CDR3 extends over 16 amino acids. The ends were cut back, 2 bases at V and 0 bases at J, with 8 bases in the middle. The CDR3 is CASSYGRSSGANVLTF. In nucleotides, the CDR3 is TGTGCCAGCAGTTACGGACGGAGCTCTGGGGCCAACGTCCTGACTTTC.